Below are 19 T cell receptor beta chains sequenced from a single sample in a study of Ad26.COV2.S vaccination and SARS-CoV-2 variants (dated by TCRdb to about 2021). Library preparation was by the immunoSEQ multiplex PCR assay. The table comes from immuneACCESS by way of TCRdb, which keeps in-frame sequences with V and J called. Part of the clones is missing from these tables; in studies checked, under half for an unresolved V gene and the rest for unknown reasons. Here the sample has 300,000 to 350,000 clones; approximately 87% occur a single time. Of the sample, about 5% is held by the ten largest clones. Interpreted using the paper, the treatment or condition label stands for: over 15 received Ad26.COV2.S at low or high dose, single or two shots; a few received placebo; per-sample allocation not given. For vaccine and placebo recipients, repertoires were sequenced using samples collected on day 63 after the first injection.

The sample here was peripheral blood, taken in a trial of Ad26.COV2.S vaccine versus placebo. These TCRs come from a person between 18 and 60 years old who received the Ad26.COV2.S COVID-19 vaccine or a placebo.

CDR3 in DNA: TGTGCCAGCAGTTTGTGGCTAGCGGAGACCAATGAGCAGTTCTTC. As protein: CASSLWLAETNEQFF. The J gene is TRBJ2-1, the V gene TRBV6-5; 7 nucleotides line up with TRBD2. Germline loops: CDR1 MNHEY, CDR2 SVGAGI. The CDR3 is made up of 15 amino acids. V was pared by 4 bases and J by 6 bases, with 9 bases of the junction left unmatched.

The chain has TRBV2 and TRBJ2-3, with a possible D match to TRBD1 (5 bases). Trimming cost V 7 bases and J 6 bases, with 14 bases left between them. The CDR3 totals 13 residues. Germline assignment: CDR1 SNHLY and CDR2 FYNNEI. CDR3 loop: CASTKGHMDTQYF. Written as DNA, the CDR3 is TGTGCCAGCACGAAGGGGCACATGGATACGCAGTATTTT. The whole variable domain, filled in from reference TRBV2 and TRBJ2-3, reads EPEVTQTPSHQVTQMGQEVILRCVPISNHLYFYWYRQILGQKVEFLVSFYNNEISEKSEIFDDQFSVERPDGSNFTLKIRSTKLEDSAMYFCASTKGHMDTQYFGPGTRLTVL.

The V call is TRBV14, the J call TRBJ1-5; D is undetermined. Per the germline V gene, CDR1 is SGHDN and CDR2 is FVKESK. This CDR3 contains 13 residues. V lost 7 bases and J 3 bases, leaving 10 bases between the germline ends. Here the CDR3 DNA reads TGTGCCAGCATGTCACCGCCCAATCAGCCCCAGCATTTT. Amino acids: CASMSPPNQPQHF.

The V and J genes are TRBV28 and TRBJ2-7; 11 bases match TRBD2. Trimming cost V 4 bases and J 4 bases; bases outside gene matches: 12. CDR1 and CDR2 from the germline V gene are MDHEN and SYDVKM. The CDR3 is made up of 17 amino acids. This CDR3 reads CASSSPKIAGGAYEQYV. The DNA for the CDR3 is TGTGCCAGCAGTTCACCTAAAATAGCGGGAGGGGCTTACGAGCAGTACGTC.

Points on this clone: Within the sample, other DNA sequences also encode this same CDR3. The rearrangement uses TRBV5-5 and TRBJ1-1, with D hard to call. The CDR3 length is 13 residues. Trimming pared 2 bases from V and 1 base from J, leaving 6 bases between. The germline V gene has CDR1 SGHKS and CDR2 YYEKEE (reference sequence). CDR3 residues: CASSLGPNTEAFF. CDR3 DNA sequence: TGTGCCAGCAGCTTAGGACCGAACACTGAAGCTTTCTTT.

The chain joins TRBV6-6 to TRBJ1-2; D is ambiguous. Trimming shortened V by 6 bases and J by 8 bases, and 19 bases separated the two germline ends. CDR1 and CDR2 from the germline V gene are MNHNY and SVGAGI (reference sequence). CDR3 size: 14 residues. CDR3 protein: CASSLGIWDLGYTF. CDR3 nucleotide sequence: TGTGCCAGCAGCCTTGGGATATGGGATTTGGGCTACACCTTC.

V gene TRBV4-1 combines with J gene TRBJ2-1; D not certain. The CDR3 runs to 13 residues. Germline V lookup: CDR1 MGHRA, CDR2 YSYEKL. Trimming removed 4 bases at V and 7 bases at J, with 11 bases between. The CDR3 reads CASSPSGRNEQFF. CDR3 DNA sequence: TGCGCCAGCAGCCCCTCCGGACGTAATGAGCAGTTCTTC.

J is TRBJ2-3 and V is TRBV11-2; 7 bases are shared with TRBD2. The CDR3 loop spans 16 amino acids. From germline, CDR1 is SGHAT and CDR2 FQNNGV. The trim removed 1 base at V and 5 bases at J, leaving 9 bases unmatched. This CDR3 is CASSLAGGGVEDTQYF. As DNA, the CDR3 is TGTGCCAGCAGCTTAGCCGGGGGAGGGGTGGAAGATACGCAGTATTTT.

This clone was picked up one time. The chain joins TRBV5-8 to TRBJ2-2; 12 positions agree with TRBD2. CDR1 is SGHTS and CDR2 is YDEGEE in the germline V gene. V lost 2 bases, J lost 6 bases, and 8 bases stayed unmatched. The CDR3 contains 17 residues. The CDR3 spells CASSLALTSGRPGELFF. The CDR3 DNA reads TGTGCCAGCAGCTTAGCCCTTACTAGCGGGAGGCCCGGGGAGCTGTTTTTT.

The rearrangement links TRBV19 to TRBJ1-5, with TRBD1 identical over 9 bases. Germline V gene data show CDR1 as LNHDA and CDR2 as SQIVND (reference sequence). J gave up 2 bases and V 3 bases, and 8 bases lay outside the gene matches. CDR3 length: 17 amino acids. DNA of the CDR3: TGTGCCAGTAGTATTGTGGGGACAGGGATGGGCAATCAGCCCCAGCATTTT. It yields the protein CASSIVGTGMGNQPQHF.

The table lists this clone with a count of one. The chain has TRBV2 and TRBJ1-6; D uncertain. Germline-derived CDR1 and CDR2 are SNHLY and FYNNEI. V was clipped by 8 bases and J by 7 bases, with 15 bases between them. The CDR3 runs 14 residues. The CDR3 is CASLGTTGNSPLHF. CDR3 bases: TGTGCCAGCCTGGGCACCACGGGGAATTCACCCCTCCACTTT.

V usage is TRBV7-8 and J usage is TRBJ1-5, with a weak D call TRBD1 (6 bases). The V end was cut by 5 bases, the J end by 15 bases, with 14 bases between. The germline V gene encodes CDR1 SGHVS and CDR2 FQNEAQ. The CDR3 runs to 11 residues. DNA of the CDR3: TGTGCCAGCAGCCCAGGAGGGGGATTGCATTTT. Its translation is CASSPGGGLHF.

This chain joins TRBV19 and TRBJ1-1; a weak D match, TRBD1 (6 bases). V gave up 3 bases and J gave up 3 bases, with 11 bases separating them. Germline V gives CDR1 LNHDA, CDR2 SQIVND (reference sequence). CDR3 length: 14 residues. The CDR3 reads CASSMGAGDTEAFF. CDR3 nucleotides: TGTGCCAGTAGTATGGGGGCAGGCGACACTGAAGCTTTCTTT.

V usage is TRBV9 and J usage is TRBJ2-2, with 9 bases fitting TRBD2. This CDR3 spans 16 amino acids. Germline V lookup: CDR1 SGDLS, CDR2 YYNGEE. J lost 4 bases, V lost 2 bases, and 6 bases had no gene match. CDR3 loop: CASSVGSGRSTGELFF. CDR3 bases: TGTGCCAGCAGCGTGGGAAGCGGGAGGTCCACCGGGGAGCTGTTTTTT.

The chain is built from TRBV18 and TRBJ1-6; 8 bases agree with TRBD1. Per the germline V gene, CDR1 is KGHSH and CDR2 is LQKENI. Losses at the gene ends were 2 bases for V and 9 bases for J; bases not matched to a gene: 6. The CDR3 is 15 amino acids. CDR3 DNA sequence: TGTGCCAGCTCACCAAACGGACAGGGAGGTTCACCCCTCCACTTT. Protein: CASSPNGQGGSPLHF.

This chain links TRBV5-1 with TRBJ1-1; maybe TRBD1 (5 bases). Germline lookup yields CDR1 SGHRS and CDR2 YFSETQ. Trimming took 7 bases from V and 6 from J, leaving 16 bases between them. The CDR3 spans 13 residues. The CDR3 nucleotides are TGCGCCAGCTCCCCCCGCGGGGGGGCTGAAGCTTTCTTT. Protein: CASSPRGGAEAFF.

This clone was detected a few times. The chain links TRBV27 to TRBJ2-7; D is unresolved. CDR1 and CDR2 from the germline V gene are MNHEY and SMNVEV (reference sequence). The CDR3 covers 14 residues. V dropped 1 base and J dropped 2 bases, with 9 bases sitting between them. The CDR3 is CASSLYAPAYEQYF. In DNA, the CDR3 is TGTGCCAGCAGTTTATACGCCCCCGCCTACGAGCAGTACTTC.

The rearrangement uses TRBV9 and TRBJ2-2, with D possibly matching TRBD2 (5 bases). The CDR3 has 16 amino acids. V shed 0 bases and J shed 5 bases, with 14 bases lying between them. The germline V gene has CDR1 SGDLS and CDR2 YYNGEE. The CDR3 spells CASSVGVNTGTGELFF. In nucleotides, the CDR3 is TGTGCCAGCAGCGTAGGGGTCAACACGGGGACCGGGGAGCTGTTTTTT.

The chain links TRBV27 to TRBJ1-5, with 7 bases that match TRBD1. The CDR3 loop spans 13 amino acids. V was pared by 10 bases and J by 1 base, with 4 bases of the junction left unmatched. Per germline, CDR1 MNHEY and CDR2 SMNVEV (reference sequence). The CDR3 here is CATQDRSNQPQHF. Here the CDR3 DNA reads TGTGCCACCCAGGACAGGAGCAATCAGCCCCAGCATTTT.